This TCR beta chain appears in the sequencing data of a study of shared clonotypes between healthy human individuals. Across the study: Three plates each covered CD4 naive and memory; CD8 naive two, CD8 memory one.

CDR3 length: 17 amino acids. The V end was cut by 0 bases, the J end by 0 bases, with 12 bases between. Germline V gene data show CDR1 as KGHSH and CDR2 as LQKENI. Broader study findings: Rarefaction demonstrated incomplete sorted-subset sequencing despite large depth.

To note about this clone: Its antigen is not known.

The authors ran the assay at deep level. It was around 190 ng DNA, about 30,000 T cell genomes, that sorted-subset replicate PCRs used. Some clones are missing from TCRdb's copy, which holds only in-frame ones; the method was immunoSEQ multiplex PCR. The sample has about 2.4 million clones; approximately 90% are singletons. The V call is TRBV18, the J call TRBJ1-3; weak D call: TRBD1 (5 bases). The sequence was collected from a man between 18 and 29 years old in good health. Sequenced material: naive CD4+ T cells sorted from blood. Subset of the sample: CD45RA+ positively selected. The CDR3 DNA reads as TGTGCCAGCTCACCACCTCGGGGCGACAACTCTGGAAACACCATATATTTT. This translates into CASSPPRGDNSGNTIYF.